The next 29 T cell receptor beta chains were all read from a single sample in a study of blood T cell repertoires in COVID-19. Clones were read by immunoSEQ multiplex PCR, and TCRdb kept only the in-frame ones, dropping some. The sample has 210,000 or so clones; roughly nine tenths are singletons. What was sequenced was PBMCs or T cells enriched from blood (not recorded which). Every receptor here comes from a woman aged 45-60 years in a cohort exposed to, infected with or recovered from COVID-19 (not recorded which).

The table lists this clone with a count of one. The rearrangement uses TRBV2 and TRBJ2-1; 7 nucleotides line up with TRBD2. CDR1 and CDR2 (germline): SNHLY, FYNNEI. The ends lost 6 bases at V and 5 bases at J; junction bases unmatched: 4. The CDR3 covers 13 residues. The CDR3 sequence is CASRGGGNNEQFF. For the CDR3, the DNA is TGTGCCAGCAGGGGCGGGGGTAACAATGAGCAGTTCTTC.

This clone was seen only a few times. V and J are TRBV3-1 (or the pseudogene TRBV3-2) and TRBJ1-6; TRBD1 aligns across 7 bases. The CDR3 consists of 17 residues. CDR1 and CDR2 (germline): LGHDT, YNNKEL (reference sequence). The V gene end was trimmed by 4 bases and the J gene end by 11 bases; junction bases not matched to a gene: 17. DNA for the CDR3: TGTGCCAGCAGCCCCCCCCGGACAGGAAGCAGGACCGCACCCCTCCACTTT. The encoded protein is CASSPPRTGSRTAPLHF.

This CDR3 reads CASSPRQAANYGYTF. The CDR3 coding sequence is TGTGCCAGCTCCCCCAGACAGGCCGCTAACTATGGCTACACCTTC. This chain uses TRBV27 with TRBJ1-2, with D perhaps TRBD1 (6 bases). Germline V gene lookup returns CDR1 MNHEY and CDR2 SMNVEV (reference sequence). The CDR3 runs to 15 residues. Trimming cost V 8 bases and J 0 bases, with 16 bases left between them.

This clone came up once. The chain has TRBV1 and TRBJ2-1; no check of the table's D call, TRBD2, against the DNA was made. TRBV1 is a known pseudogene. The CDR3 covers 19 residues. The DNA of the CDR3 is TGCACCAGCAGCCAGAGATCCGCTAGCGGGGGAGTGACCTACAATGAGCAGTTCTTC. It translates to CTSSQRSASGGVTYNEQFF.

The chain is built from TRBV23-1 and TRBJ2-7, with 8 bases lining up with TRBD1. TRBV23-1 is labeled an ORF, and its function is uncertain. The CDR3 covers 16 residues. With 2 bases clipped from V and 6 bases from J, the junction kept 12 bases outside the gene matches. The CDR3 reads CASSQPKETGACEQYF. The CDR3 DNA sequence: TGCGCCAGCAGTCAACCAAAGGAGACAGGGGCCTGCGAGCAGTACTTC.

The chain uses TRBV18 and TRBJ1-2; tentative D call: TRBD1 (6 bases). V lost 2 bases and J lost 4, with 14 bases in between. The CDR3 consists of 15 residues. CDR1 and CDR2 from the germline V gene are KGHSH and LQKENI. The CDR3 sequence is CASSPSVGGGYGYTF. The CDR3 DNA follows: TGTGCCAGCTCACCATCGGTGGGAGGGGGCTATGGCTACACCTTC.

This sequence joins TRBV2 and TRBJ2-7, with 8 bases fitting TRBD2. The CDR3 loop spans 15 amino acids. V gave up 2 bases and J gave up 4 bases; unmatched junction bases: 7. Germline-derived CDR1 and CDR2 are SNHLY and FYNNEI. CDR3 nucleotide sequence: TGTGCCAGCAGTGAACGGGGGGGGCTGTCTTACGAGCAGTACTTC. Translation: CASSERGGLSYEQYF. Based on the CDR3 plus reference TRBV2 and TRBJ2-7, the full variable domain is EPEVTQTPSHQVTQMGQEVILRCVPISNHLYFYWYRQILGQKVEFLVSFYNNEISEKSEIFDDQFSVERPDGSNFTLKIRSTKLEDSAMYFCASSERGGLSYEQYFGPGTRLTVT.

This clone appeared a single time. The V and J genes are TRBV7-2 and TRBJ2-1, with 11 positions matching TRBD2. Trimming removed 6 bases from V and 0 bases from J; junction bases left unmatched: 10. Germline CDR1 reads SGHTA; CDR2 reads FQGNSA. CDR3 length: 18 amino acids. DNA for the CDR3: TGTGCCAGCAGGGGGACTAGACTAGCGGGGATCTCCTACAATGAGCAGTTCTTC. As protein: CASRGTRLAGISYNEQFF.

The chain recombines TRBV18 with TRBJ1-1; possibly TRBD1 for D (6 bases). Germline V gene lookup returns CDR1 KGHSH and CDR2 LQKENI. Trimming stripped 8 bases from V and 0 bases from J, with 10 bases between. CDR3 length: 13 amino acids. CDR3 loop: CASARQVNTEAFF. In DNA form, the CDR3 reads TGTGCCAGCGCCAGACAGGTGAACACTGAAGCTTTCTTT.

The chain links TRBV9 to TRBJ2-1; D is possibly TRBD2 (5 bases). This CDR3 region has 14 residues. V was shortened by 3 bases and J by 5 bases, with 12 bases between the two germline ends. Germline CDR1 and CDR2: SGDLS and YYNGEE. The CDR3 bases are TGTGCCAGCAGCGCGACGGGGTTCCACAATGAGCAGTTCTTC. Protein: CASSATGFHNEQFF. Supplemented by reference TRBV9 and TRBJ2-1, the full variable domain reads DSGVTQTPKHLITATGQRVTLRCSPRSGDLSVYWYQQSLDQGLQFLIQYYNGEERAKGNILERFSAQQFPDLHSELNLSSLELGDSALYFCASSATGFHNEQFFGPGTRLTVL.

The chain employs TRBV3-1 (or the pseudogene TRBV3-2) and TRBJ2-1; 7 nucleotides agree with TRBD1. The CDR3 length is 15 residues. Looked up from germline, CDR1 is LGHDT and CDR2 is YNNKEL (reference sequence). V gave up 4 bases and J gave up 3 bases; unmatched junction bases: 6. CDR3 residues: CASSPDRVVYNEQFF. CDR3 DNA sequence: TGTGCCAGCAGCCCCGACAGGGTGGTCTACAATGAGCAGTTCTTC.

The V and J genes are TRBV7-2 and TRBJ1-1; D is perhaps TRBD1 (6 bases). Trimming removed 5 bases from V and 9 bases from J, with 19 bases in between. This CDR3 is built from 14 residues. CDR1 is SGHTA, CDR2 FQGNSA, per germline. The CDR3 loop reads CASSTTGPPAKAFF. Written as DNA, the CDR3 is TGTGCCAGCAGCACTACAGGGCCCCCAGCAAAAGCTTTCTTT.

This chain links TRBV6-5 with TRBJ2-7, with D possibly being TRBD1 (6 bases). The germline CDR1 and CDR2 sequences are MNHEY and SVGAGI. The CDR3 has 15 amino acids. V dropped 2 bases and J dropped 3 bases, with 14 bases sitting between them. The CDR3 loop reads CASSYRGGQRYEQYF. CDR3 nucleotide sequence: TGTGCCAGCAGTTACCGCGGAGGACAGCGCTACGAGCAGTACTTC.

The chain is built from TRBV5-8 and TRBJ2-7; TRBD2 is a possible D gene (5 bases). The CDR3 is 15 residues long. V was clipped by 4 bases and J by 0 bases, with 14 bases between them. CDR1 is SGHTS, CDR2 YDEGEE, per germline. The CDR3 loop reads CASSPRLGSSYEQYF. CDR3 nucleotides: TGTGCCAGCAGCCCTCGTTTAGGGAGCTCCTACGAGCAGTACTTC.

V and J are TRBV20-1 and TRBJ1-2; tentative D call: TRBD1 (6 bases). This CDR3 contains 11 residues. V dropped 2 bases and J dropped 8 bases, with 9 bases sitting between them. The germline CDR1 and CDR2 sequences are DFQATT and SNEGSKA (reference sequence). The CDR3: CSARKGVGYTF. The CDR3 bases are TGCAGTGCTAGAAAGGGGGTCGGCTACACCTTC.

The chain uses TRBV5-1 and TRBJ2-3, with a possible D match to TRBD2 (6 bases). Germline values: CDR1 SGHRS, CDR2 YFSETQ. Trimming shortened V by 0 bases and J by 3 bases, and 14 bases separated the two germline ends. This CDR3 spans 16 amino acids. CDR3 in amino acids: CASSLEGWRGTDTQYF. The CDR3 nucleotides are TGCGCCAGCAGCTTGGAAGGCTGGCGGGGTACAGATACGCAGTATTTT.

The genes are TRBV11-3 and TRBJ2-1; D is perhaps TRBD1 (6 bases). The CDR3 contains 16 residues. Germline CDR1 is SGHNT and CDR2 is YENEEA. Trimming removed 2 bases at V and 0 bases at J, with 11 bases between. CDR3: CASSLQGRSSYNEQFF. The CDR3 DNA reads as TGTGCCAGCAGCTTACAGGGGCGTAGCTCCTACAATGAGCAGTTCTTC.

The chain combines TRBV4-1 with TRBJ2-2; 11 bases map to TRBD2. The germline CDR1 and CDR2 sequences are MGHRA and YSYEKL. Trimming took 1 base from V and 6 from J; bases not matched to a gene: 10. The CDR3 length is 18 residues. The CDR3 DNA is TGCGCCAGCAGCCAAGGAGCTACCCAACTAGCGGGGGCCGGGGAGCTGTTTTTT. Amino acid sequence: CASSQGATQLAGAGELFF.

CDR3 sequence (DNA): TGTGCCAGCAGCTTGTTCCAGGGGGCGGGTGAGACCCAGTACTTC. This translates into CASSLFQGAGETQYF. V usage is TRBV7-9 and J usage is TRBJ2-5; 8 bases fit TRBD1. The germline gives CDR1 SEHNR, CDR2 FQNEAQ (reference sequence). V lost 3 bases, J lost 5 bases, and 8 bases stayed unmatched. This CDR3 region has 15 residues.

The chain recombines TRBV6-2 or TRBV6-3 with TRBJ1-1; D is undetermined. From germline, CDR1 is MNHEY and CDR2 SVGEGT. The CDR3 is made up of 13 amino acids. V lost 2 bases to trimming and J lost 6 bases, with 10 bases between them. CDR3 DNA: TGTGCCAGCAGTTACATTGGAACAGCTGAAGCTTTCTTT. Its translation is CASSYIGTAEAFF.

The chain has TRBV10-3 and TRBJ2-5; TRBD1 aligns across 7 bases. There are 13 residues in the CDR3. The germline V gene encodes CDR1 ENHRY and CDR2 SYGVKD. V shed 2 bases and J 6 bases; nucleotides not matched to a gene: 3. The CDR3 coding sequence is TGTGCCATCAGTGAGGACAGGGAGAAGACCCAGTACTTC. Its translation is CAISEDREKTQYF.

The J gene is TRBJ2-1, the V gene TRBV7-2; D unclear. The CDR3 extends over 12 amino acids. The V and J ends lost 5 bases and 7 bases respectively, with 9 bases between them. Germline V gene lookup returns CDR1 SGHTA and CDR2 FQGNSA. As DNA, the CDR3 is TGTGCCAGCAGCATACTACTGAATGAGCAGTTCTTC. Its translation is CASSILLNEQFF.

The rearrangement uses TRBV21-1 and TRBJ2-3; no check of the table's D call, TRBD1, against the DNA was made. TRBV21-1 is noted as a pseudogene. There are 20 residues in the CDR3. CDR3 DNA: TGTGCCAGCAGCAAAGGACAGCCGAAGATCTTTTCTAGTGGCACAGATACGCAGTATTTT. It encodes CASSKGQPKIFSSGTDTQYF.

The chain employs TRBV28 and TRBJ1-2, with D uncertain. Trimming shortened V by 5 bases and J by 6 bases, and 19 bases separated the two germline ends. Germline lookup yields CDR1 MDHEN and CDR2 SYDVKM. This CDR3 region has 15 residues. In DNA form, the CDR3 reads TGTGCCAGCAGTATCAATTACAGTTTTCGGAATGGCTACACCTTC. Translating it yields CASSINYSFRNGYTF.

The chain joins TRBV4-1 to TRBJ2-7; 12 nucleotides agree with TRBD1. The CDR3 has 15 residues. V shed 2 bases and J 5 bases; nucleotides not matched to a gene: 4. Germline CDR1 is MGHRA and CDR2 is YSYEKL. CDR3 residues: CASSQTGTGGHEQYF. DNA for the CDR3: TGCGCCAGCAGCCAAACCGGGACAGGGGGCCACGAGCAGTACTTC.

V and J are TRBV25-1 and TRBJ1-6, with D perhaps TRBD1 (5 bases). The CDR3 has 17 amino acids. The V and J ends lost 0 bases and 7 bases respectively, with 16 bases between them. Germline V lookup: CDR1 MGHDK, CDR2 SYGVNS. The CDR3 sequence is CASSEYKRGRLNSPLHF. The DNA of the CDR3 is TGTGCCAGCAGTGAATATAAACGGGGGAGGCTGAATTCACCCCTCCACTTT.

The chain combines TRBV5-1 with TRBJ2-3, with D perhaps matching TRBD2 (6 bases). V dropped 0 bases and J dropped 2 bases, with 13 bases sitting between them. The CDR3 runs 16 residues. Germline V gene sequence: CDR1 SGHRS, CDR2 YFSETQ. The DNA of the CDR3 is TGCGCCAGCAGCTTGGGGGGGACTGTAACCACAGATACGCAGTATTTT. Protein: CASSLGGTVTTDTQYF.

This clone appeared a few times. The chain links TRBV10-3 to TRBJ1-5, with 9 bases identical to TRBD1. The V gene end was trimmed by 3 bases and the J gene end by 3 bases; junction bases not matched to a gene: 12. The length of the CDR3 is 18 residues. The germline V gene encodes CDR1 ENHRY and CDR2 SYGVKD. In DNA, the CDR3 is TGTGCCATCAGTGAACAACCACCGGGACAGGGTTCCAATCAGCCCCAGCATTTT. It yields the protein CAISEQPPGQGSNQPQHF.

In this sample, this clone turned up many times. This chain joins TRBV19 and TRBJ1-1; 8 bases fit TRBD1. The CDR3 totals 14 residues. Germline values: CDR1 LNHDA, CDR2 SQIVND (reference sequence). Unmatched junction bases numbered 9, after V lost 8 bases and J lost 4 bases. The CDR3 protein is CASSWGRGPTEAFF. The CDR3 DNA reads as TGTGCCAGTTCTTGGGGCAGGGGGCCCACTGAAGCTTTCTTT.